The 20 T cell receptor beta chains below all came from one sample that was sequenced in a study of CD8 T cells in ankylosing spondylitis. TCRdb re-analysed the 5' RACE reads in MiXCR, keeping a single row per CDR3 protein. Among hundreds of thousands of distinct CDR3 sequences listed, 8% to 10% were seen once. Sequenced sample: blood, either unsorted or a sorted T cell fraction (not recorded which). The receptors come from a female donor with ankylosing spondylitis or in good health (not recorded which).

At least ten counts were recorded for this clonotype. V and J are TRBV20-1 and TRBJ2-5; 9 positions match TRBD2. CDR1 DFQATT and CDR2 SNEGSKA come from the germline V gene (reference sequence). The CDR3 spans 15 residues. V was clipped by 3 bases and J by 2 bases; unmatched bases: 7. DNA of the CDR3: TGCAGTGCTAGTCTAGCGGGGTTGGATCAAGAGACCCAGTACTTC. This encodes CSASLAGLDQETQYF.

The V and J genes are TRBV7-8 and TRBJ1-5, with TRBD1 as a possible D gene (5 bases). V was cut by 5 bases and J by 3 bases, with 20 bases left in between. The CDR3 runs to 17 residues. Germline V gene data show CDR1 as SGHVS and CDR2 as FQNEAQ. CDR3 region: CASSRIVPQGTNQPQHF. The CDR3, as DNA: TGTGCCAGCAGCCGAATTGTGCCTCAGGGAACCAATCAGCCCCAGCATTTT. Variable domain in full (rest from reference TRBV7-8 and TRBJ1-5): GAGVSQSPRYKVAKRGQDVALRCDPISGHVSLFWYQQALGQGPEFLTYFQNEAQLDKSGLPSDRFFAERPEGSVSTLKIQRTQQEDSAVYLCASSRIVPQGTNQPQHFGDGTRLSIL.

This clonotype was picked up many times. The genes are TRBV11-2 and TRBJ1-1; possibly TRBD1 for D (5 bases). CDR1 and CDR2 (germline): SGHAT, FQNNGV. This CDR3 region has 14 residues. The ends were cut back, 0 bases at V and 7 bases at J, with 12 bases in the middle. The CDR3 nucleotides are TGTGCCAGCAGCTTAGATCGGGGACCGCTTGAAGCTTTCTTT. Amino acid sequence: CASSLDRGPLEAFF.

This clonotype was observed many times. This chain joins TRBV29-1 and TRBJ2-2; no clear D. V lost 5 bases and J lost 0, with 13 bases in between. The CDR3 consists of 15 residues. Germline V gene lookup returns CDR1 SQVTM and CDR2 ANQGSEA. As DNA, the CDR3 is TGCAGCGTTCGTTTGGTCGGTGCGAACACCGGGGAGCTGTTTTTT. Translating gives CSVRLVGANTGELFF.

The chain links TRBV7-2 to TRBJ1-5, with no clear D. This CDR3 comprises 13 residues. Germline assignment: CDR1 SGHTA and CDR2 FQGNSA. V gave up 5 bases and J gave up 4 bases, with 9 bases separating them. The CDR3 region has the DNA TGTGCCAGCAGCACGTTTAGGAATCAGCCCCAGCATTTT. It codes for CASSTFRNQPQHF.

The V call is TRBV20-1, the J call TRBJ1-2, with D unclear. Trimming took 6 bases from V and 1 from J, leaving 12 bases between them. This CDR3 spans 13 amino acids. Germline lookup yields CDR1 DFQATT and CDR2 SNEGSKA (reference sequence). CDR3 nucleotides: TGCAGTGCCCTAGTTTCAGTTAACTATGGCTACACCTTC. Protein product: CSALVSVNYGYTF.

This clonotype showed up many times. The chain has TRBV7-9 and TRBJ1-4; TRBD1 aligns across 7 bases. The germline gives CDR1 SEHNR, CDR2 FQNEAQ (reference sequence). CDR3 length: 13 residues. The trim removed 5 bases at V and 8 bases at J, leaving 5 bases unmatched. CDR3 in DNA: TGTGCCAGCAGCCGACAGGGAAGAGAAAAACTGTTTTTT. Translation: CASSRQGREKLFF.

This clonotype was counted at least ten times. The chain recombines TRBV19 with TRBJ2-2, with 11 bases aligning to TRBD2. The CDR3 spans 16 residues. Per germline, CDR1 LNHDA and CDR2 SQIVND (reference sequence). J gave up 3 bases and V 5 bases, and 5 bases lay outside the gene matches. CDR3 sequence (DNA): TGTGCCAGTAGTTCCTTAGCGGGAGGGGACACCGGGGAGCTGTTTTTT. Translated: CASSSLAGGDTGELFF.

This clonotype was recorded at least ten times. V is TRBV27 and J is TRBJ2-1, with a tentative D call TRBD2 (5 bases). CDR3 length equals 15 residues. Per germline, CDR1 MNHEY and CDR2 SMNVEV (reference sequence). V was pared by 2 bases and J by 8 bases, with 16 bases between. The CDR3 loop is CASSLLEGRVHEQFF. Written as DNA, the CDR3 is TGTGCCAGCAGTTTACTAGAAGGGCGGGTTCATGAGCAGTTCTTC.

Ten or more counts support this clonotype. The chain employs TRBV4-1 and TRBJ2-3, with 7 positions matching TRBD2. From germline, CDR1 is MGHRA and CDR2 YSYEKL. The CDR3 is made up of 17 amino acids. V lost 3 bases, J lost 4 bases, and 13 bases stayed unmatched. CDR3 amino acids: CASSHLPGGVRADTQYF. CDR3 sequence (DNA): TGCGCCAGCAGCCATCTCCCGGGGGGAGTAAGGGCAGATACGCAGTATTTT.

This clonotype was seen repeatedly, ten times or more. The chain links TRBV10-3 to TRBJ2-5, with TRBD2 identical over 10 bases. Germline CDR1 ENHRY, CDR2 SYGVKD. The CDR3 has 17 residues. J was trimmed by 5 bases and V by 4 bases; bases with no gene match: 13. For the CDR3, the DNA is TGTGCCATCAGTGGGGGCCCTGGGACTAGCGTGAAGGAGACCCAGTACTTC. It yields the protein CAISGGPGTSVKETQYF.

Many counts were recorded for this clonotype. This sequence joins TRBV20-1 and TRBJ2-4, with D possibly being TRBD1 or TRBD2 (6 bases each). The germline V gene has CDR1 DFQATT and CDR2 SNEGSKA (reference sequence). The CDR3 is made up of 15 amino acids. V shed 1 base and J shed 3 bases, with 13 bases lying between them. The CDR3 loop reads CSARAAEGDKNIQYF. DNA for the CDR3: TGCAGTGCTAGAGCGGCGGAGGGGGACAAAAACATTCAGTACTTC.

Many counts were recorded for this clonotype. This chain links TRBV20-1 with TRBJ2-7; 7 nucleotides match TRBD1. Trimming cost V 7 bases and J 3 bases; bases outside gene matches: 6. This CDR3 spans 12 amino acids. CDR1 is DFQATT, CDR2 SNEGSKA, per germline (reference sequence). CDR3 sequence (DNA): TGCAGTGTCAAGGGACAGAGCTACGAGCAGTACTTC. Residues: CSVKGQSYEQYF.

In its sample, this clonotype was seen many times. V gene TRBV24-1 combines with J gene TRBJ2-1; D is unresolved. CDR1 and CDR2 from the germline V gene are KGHDR and SFDVKD. V lost 1 base to trimming and J lost 7 bases, with 10 bases between them. The CDR3 runs to 14 residues. CDR3 nucleotide sequence: TGTGCCACCAGTGATTTAAGGTCTGGGAATGAGCAGTTCTTC. Its translation is CATSDLRSGNEQFF.

In this sample, this clonotype turned up many times. The chain recombines TRBV7-3 with TRBJ2-3; a possible D gene is TRBD1 (6 bases). This CDR3 is built from 13 residues. Germline loops: CDR1 SGHTA, CDR2 FQGTGA. V was trimmed by 3 bases and J by 4 bases, leaving 8 bases between them. The CDR3 is CASSFTGPDTQYF. In nucleotides, the CDR3 is TGTGCCAGCAGCTTTACAGGGCCAGATACGCAGTATTTT.

The sample holds many counts of this clonotype. The rearrangement links TRBV10-3 to TRBJ2-5, with D unresolved. Germline V gene lookup returns CDR1 ENHRY and CDR2 SYGVKD. The CDR3 contains 15 residues. Trimming stripped 2 bases from V and 5 bases from J, with 15 bases between. CDR3 nucleotides: TGTGCCATCAGTGAGCCATTCGCGTCCCGGGAGACCCAGTACTTC. This codes for CAISEPFASRETQYF.

J is TRBJ2-3 and V is TRBV11-2; 8 bases agree with TRBD1. V was clipped by 1 base and J by 3 bases; unmatched bases: 6. The CDR3 consists of 16 residues. Germline assignment: CDR1 SGHAT and CDR2 FQNNGV. The CDR3 DNA reads TGTGCCAGCAGCTTAGGGGCCGGACAGGGAACAGATACGCAGTATTTT. This codes for CASSLGAGQGTDTQYF.

This clonotype was found many times. J is TRBJ1-5 and V is TRBV20-1; D remains unclear. Germline V gives CDR1 DFQATT, CDR2 SNEGSKA (reference sequence). V lost 0 bases, J lost 2 bases, and 11 bases lay in between. The CDR3 is made up of 15 amino acids. The CDR3 sequence: CSARDLADRNQPQHF. In DNA, the CDR3 is TGCAGTGCTAGAGATCTGGCAGATCGCAATCAGCCCCAGCATTTT.

This clonotype was counted ten times or more. V and J are TRBV6-1 and TRBJ1-2, with TRBD1 as a possible D gene (5 bases). The CDR3 is 16 amino acids. Per germline, CDR1 MNHNS and CDR2 SASEGT. Trimming stripped 7 bases from V and 4 bases from J, with 22 bases between. This CDR3 is CASTSSGLTISYGYTF. In DNA, the CDR3 is TGTGCCAGCACCTCGTCGGGACTGACGATATCCTATGGCTACACCTTC.

This clonotype was counted at least ten times. The chain joins TRBV20-1 to TRBJ2-4; D may correspond to TRBD1 or TRBD2 (6 bases each). Germline V gene lookup returns CDR1 DFQATT and CDR2 SNEGSKA (reference sequence). V lost 4 bases to trimming and J lost 4 bases, with 11 bases between them. This CDR3 has 13 residues. CDR3 coding DNA: TGCAGTGCTAAGGGAGGACAGAAAAACATTCAGTACTTC. Its protein product is CSAKGGQKNIQYF.